The subject of this entry is one T cell receptor beta chain. The antigen remains unidentified. The record originates from a study of cytomegalovirus exposure and HLA in healthy donors. Study conclusions and caveats: V- and J-gene trimming of TCR beta was linked (in a later analysis) to a missense DCLRE1C variant. In a later analysis, an Asian-associated ancestry cluster reportedly showed fewer N-insertions than the roughly 700-donor mean.

The study ran its PCR with 60 Vbeta and 13 Jbeta primers. Method: immunoSEQ multiplex PCR; TCRdb's copy keeps in-frame clones and lacks some. Among fewer than 250,000 clones, approximately 70% were seen once, and the ten largest hold about 3.1%. The TCR sequence derives from a woman aged 30 to 39 in good health and CMV-seropositive. What was sequenced was PBMCs.

CDR3 bases: TGTGCCATCAGTGACAGGGCTAGACACGAGCAGTACTTC. This translates into CAISDRARHEQYF. The chain is built from TRBV10-3 and TRBJ2-7; the D gene is possibly TRBD1 (5 bases). The CDR3 runs to 13 residues. CDR1 and CDR2 from the germline V gene are ENHRY and SYGVKD. The V end lost 3 bases, the J end lost 5 bases, and 11 bases lay between the germline ends.